Listed here are 4 T cell receptor beta chains from one sample, sequenced in a study of T cells in localized non-small cell lung cancer. TCRdb's copy holds only in-frame clones and misses some; the assay was immunoSEQ multiplex PCR. This table holds tens of thousands of clones, about nine tenths found once. Sequencing used peripheral blood, obtained before any cancer treatment. These receptors were obtained from a woman aged 35-70 years with stage I lung adenocarcinoma.

Only one count was recorded for this clone. The chain recombines TRBV7-3 with TRBJ2-3; 8 nucleotides match TRBD1. V gave up 3 bases and J gave up 6 bases; unmatched junction bases: 8. The CDR3 length is 15 residues. Germline V lookup: CDR1 SGHTA, CDR2 FQGTGA. DNA for the CDR3: TGTGCCAGCAGCTTCGGCAGGGGGCCTTCGGATACGCAGTATTTT. Translating it yields CASSFGRGPSDTQYF.

This rearrangement joins TRBV6-6 to TRBJ1-6; 9 bases are shared with TRBD1. Germline V gives CDR1 MNHNY, CDR2 SVGAGI (reference sequence). This CDR3 is built from 13 residues. Trimming cost V 11 bases and J 6 bases; bases outside gene matches: 5. The CDR3 loop reads CAHRDRANSPLHF. Here the CDR3 DNA reads TGTGCCCACCGGGACAGGGCTAATTCACCCCTCCACTTT.

This chain joins TRBV7-9 and TRBJ2-1; D is possibly TRBD1 or TRBD2 (5 bases each). Trimming pared 6 bases from V and 3 bases from J, leaving 6 bases between. The CDR3 has 12 amino acids. Germline CDR1 is SEHNR and CDR2 is FQNEAQ (reference sequence). The CDR3 region is CASRGVYNEQFF. CDR3 bases: TGTGCCAGCAGGGGGGTCTACAATGAGCAGTTCTTC.

This sequence joins TRBV19 and TRBJ1-1, with D possibly being TRBD1 (6 bases). This CDR3 region has 14 residues. V shed 1 base and J shed 4 bases, with 10 bases lying between them. Germline CDR1 reads LNHDA; CDR2 reads SQIVND (reference sequence). In nucleotides, the CDR3 is TGTGCCAGTAGTATAGCTATACAGGGCACTGAAGCTTTCTTT. Its translation: CASSIAIQGTEAFF.